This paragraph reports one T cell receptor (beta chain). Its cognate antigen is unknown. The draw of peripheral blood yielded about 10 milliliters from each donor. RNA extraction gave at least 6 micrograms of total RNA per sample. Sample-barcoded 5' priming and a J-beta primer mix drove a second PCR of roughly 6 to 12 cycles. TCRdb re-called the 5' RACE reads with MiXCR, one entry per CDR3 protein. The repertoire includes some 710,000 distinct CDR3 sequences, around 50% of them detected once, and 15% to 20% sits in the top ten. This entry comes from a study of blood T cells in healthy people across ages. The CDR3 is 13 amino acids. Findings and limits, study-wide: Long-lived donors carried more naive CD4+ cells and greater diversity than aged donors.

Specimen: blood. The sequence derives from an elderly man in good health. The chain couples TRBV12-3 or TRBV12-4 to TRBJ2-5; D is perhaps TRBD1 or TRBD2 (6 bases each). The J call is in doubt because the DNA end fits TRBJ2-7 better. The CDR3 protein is CASSLAQGGEQYF. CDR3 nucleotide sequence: TGTGCCAGCAGTTTGGCACAGGGAGGCGAGCAGTACTTC.